This TCR beta chain emerged from a study of T cells in Graves' hyperthyroidism and ophthalmopathy. Study-level points and caveats: Through a model of 13 V-J features, ophthalmopathy was separated from stable hyperthyroidism.

Authors of the study amplified TCR beta CDR3 regions from RNA transcripts. First-round RT-PCR with HTBI primers amplified the TCR CDR3 region. TCRdb analysed the multiplex PCR reads with MiXCR anew, one entry per CDR3 protein. The data hold about 600,000 distinct CDR3 sequences, with approximately 15% observed a single time. At least 3 on the Clinical Activity Score was recorded for ophthalmopathy patients, who also had NOSPECS grade at least 4 and duration under 3 months. The study left out patients who had uncontrolled infection, other autoimmune disease, pregnancy or lactation. The source of the PBMCs was approximately 10 ml of fresh peripheral blood. Trimming took off 4 bases at V and 5 bases at J, with 7 bases between the two ends. Germline V gives CDR1 SGHTA, CDR2 FQGNSA. The CDR3 is 12 amino acids. This clonotype was counted at least ten times. Its antigen remains unknown.

The chain has TRBV7-2 and TRBJ2-3; D gene unclear. Material: blood. The TCR originated in a woman aged 18-29 years with Graves' ophthalmopathy. This CDR3 reads CASSYFGDTQYF. The CDR3, as DNA: TGTGCCAGCAGCTATTTTGGAGATACGCAGTATTTT.